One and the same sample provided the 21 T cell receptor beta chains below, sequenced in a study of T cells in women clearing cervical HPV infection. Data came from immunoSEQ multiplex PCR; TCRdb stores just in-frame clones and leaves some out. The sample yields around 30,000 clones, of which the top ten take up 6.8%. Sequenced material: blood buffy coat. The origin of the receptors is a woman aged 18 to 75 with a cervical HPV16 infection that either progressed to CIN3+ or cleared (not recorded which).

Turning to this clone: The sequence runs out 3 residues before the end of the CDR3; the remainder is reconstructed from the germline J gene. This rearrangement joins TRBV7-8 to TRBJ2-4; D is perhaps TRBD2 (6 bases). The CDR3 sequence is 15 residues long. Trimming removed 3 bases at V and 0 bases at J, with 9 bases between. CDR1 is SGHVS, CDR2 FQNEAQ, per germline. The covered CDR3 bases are TGTGCCAGCAGCTTTGGCGGGATAGCCAAAAACATT. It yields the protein CASSFGGIAKNI. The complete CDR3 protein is CASSFGGIAKNIQYF.

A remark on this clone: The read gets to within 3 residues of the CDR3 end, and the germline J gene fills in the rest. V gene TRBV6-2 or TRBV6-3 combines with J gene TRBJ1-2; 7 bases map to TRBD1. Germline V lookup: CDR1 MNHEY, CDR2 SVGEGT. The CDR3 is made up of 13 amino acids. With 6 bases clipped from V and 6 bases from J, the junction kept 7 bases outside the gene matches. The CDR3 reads CASSQDREHGYTF. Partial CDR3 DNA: TGTGCCAGCAGCCAAGACAGGGAGCATGGC.

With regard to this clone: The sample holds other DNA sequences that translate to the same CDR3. The DNA read from the CDR3 is TGTGCCAGCAGCTCCTGGGACAGCGCGAATTCACCA. This codes for CASSSWDSANSP. In full, the CDR3 reads CASSSWDSANSPLFF. V usage is TRBV7-9 and J usage is TRBJ1-4; 7 bases map to TRBD1. The read comes to an end 3 residues before the CDR3 does, leaving the germline J gene to fill in the end. Germline V lookup: CDR1 SEHNR, CDR2 FQNEAQ (reference sequence). This CDR3 is 15 amino acids long.

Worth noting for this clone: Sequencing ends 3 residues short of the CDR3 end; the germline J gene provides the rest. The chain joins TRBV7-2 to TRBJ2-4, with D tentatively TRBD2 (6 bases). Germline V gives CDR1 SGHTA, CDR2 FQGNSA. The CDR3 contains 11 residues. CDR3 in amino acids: CASSSRDSQYF. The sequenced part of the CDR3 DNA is TGTGCCAGCAGCTCACGGGACTCT.

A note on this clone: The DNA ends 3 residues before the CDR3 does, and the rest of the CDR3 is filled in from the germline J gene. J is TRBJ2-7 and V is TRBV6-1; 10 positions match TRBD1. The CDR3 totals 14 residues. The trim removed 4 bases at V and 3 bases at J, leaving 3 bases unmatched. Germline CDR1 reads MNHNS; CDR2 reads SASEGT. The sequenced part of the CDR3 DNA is TGTGCCAGCAGTGGGGGACAGGGGAACTACGAG. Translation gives CASSGGQGNYE. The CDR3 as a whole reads CASSGGQGNYEQYF.

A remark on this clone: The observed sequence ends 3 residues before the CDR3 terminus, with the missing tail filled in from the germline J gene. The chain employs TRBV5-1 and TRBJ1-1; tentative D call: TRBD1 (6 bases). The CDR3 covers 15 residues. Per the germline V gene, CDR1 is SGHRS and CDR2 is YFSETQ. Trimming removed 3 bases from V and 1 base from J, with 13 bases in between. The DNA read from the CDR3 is TGCGCCAGCAGCTATACTCCGGGACAGAACACTGAA. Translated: CASSYTPGQNTE. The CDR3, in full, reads CASSYTPGQNTEAFF.

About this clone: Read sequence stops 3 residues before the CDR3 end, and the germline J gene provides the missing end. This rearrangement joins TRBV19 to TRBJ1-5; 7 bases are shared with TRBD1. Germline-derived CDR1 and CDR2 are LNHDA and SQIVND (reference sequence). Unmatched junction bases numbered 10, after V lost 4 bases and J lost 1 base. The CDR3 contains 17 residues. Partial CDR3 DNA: TGTGCCAGTAGTACGCCCACCGGGACAGCAAGCAATCAGCCC. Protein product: CASSTPTGTASNQP. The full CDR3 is CASSTPTGTASNQPQHF.

Partial CDR3 DNA: TGCGCCAGCAGCTTTTCCCCGGGGGGAGTTCGAGAGACC. Translated: CASSFSPGGVRET. Given in full, the CDR3 is CASSFSPGGVRETQYF. The rearrangement links TRBV5-1 to TRBJ2-5; the match to TRBD2 covers 7 bases. The CDR3 goes on 3 residues after the read ends, and that part is filled in from the germline J gene. Germline lookup yields CDR1 SGHRS and CDR2 YFSETQ. The CDR3 totals 16 residues. Trimming took 2 bases from V and 4 from J; bases not matched to a gene: 11.

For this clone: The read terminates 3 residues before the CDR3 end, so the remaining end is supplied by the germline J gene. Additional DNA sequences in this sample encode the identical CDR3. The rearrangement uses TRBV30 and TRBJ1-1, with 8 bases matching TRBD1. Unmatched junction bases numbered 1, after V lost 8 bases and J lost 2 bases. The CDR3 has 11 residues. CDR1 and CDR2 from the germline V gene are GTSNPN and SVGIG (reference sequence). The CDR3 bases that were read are TGTGCCGGACAGGGTAACACTGAA. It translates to CAGQGNTE. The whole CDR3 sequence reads CAGQGNTEAFF.

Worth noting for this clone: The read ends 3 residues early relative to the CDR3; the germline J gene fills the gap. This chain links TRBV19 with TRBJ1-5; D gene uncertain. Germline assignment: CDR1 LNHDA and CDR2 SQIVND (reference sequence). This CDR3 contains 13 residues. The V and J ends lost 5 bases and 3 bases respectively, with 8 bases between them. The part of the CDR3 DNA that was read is TGTGCCAGTAGTTTTACAGTCAATCAGCCC. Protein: CASSFTVNQP. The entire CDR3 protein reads CASSFTVNQPQHF.

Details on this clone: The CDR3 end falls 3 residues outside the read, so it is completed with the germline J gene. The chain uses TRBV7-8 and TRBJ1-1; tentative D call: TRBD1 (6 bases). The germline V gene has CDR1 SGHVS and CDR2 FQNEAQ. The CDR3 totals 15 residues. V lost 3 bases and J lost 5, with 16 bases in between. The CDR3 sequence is CASSLGSGGRTEAFF. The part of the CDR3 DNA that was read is TGTGCCAGCAGCTTGGGATCGGGGGGCCGTACTGAA.

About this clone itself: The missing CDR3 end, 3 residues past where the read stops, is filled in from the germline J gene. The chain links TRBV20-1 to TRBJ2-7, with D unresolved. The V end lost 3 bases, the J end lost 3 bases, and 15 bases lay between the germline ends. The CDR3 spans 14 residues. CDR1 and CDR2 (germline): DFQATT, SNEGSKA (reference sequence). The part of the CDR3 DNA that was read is TGCAGTGCTAGTTCAACCGGGTCTAACTACGAG. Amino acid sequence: CSASSTGSNYE. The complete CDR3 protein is CSASSTGSNYEQYF.

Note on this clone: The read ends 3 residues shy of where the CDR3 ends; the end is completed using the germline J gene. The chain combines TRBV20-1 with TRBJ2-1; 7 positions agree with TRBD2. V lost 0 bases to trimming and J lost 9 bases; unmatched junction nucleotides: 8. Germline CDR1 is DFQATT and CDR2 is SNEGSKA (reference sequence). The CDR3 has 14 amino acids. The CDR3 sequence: CSARDMAGVSEQFF. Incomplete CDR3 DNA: TGCAGTGCTAGAGATATGGCGGGAGTATCTGAG.

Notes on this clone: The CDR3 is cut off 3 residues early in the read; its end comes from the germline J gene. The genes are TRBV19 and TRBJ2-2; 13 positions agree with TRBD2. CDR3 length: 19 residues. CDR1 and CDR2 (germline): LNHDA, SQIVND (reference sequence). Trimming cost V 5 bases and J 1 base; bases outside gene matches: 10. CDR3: CASSARETSGGLNTGELFF. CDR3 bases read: TGTGCCAGTAGTGCAAGGGAGACTAGCGGGGGGCTGAACACCGGGGAG. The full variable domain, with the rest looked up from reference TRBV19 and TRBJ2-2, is DGGITQSPKYLFRKEGQNVTLSCEQNLNHDAMYWYRQDPGQGLRLIYYSQIVNDFQKGDIAEGYSVSREKKESFPLTVTSAQKNPTAFYLCASSARETSGGLNTGELFFGEGSRLTVL.

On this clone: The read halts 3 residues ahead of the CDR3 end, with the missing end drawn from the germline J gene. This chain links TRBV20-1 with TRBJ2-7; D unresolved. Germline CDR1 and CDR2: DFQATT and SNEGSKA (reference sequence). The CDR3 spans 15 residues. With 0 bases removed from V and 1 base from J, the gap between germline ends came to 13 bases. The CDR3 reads CSARDLEKGSYEQYF. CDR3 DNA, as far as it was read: TGCAGTGCTAGAGATCTGGAAAAGGGTTCCTACGAG.

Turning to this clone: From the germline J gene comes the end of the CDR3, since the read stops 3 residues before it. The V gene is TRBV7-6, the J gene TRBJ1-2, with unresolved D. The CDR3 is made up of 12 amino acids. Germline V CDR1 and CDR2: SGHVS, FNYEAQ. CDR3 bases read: TGTGCCAGCAGCTCAACCTCAGGCGAC. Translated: CASSSTSGD. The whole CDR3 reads CASSSTSGDYTF. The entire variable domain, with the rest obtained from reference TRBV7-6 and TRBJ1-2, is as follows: GAGVSQSPRYKVTKRGQDVALRCDPISGHVSLYWYRQALGQGPEFLTYFNYEAQQDKSGLPNDRFSAERPEGSISTLTIQRTEQRDSAMYRCASSSTSGDYTFGSGTRLTVV.

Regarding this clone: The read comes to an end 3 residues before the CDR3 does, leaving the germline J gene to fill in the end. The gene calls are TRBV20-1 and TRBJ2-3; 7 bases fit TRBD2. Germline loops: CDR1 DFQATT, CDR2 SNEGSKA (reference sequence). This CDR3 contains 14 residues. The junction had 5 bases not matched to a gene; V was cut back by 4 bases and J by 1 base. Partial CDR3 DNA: TGCAGTGCTATTATTCGGGGGGGCACAGATACG. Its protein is CSAIIRGGTDT. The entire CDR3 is CSAIIRGGTDTQYF.

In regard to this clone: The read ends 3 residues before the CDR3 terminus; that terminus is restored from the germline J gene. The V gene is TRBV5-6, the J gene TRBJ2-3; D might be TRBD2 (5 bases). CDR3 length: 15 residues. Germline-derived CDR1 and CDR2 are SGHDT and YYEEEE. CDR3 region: CASSLAGRGVETQYF. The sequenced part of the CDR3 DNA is TGTGCCAGCAGCTTGGCGGGTCGGGGTGTGGAGACG. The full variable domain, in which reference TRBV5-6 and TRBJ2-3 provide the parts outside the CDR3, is DAGVTQSPTHLIKTRGQQVTLRCSPKSGHDTVSWYQQALGQGPQFIFQYYEEEERQRGNFPDRFSGHQFPNYSSELNVNALLLGDSALYLCASSLAGRGVETQYFGPGTRLTVL.

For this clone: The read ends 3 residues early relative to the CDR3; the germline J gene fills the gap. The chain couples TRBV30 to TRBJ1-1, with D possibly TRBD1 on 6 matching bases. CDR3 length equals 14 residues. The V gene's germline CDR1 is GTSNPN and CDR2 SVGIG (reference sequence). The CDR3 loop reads CAWSVQSVRGWAFF. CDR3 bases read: TGTGCCTGGAGTGTACAATCTGTCAGGGGATGG.

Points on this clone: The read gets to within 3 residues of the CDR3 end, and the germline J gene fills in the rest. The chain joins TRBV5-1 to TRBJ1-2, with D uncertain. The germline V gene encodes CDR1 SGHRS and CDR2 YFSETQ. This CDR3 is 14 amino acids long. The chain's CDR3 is CASSLAGSGEGYTF. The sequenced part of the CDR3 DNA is TGCGCCAGCAGCTTGGCGGGGTCCGGAGAGGGC.

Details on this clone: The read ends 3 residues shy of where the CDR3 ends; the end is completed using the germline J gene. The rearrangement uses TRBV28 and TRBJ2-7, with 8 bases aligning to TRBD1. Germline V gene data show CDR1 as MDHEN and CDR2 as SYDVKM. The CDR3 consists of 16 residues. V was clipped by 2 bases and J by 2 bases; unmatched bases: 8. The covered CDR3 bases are TGTGCCAGCAGTTTAGCAGGACAGGGTGTCCCCTACGAG. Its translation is CASSLAGQGVPYE. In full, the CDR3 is CASSLAGQGVPYEQYF.